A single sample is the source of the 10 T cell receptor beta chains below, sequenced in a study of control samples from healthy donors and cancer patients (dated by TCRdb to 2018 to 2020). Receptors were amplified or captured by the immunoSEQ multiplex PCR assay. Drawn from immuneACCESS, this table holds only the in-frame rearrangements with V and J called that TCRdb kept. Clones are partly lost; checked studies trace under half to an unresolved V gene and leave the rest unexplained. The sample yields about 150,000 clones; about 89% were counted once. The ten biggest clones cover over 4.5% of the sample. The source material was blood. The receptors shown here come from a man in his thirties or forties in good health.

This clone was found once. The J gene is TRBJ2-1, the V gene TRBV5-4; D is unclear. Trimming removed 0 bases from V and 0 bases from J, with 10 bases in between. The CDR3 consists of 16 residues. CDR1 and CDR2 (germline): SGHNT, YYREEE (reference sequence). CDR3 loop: CASSLGSLSSYNEQFF. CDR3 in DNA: TGTGCCAGCAGCTTGGGTTCTCTAAGCTCCTACAATGAGCAGTTCTTC. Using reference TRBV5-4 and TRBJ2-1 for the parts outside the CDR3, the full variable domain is ETGVTQSPTHLIKTRGQQVTLRCSSQSGHNTVSWYQQALGQGPQFIFQYYREEENGRGNFPPRFSGLQFPNYSSELNVNALELDDSALYLCASSLGSLSSYNEQFFGPGTRLTVL.

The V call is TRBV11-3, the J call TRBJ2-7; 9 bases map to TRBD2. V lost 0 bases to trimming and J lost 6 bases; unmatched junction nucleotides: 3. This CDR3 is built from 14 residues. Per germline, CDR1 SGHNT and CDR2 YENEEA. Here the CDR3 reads CASSLDSSGTEQYF. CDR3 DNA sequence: TGTGCCAGCAGCTTAGATTCTAGCGGGACCGAGCAGTACTTC. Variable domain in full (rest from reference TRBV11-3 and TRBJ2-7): EAGVVQSPRYKIIEKKQPVAFWCNPISGHNTLYWYLQNLGQGPELLIRYENEEAVDDSQLPKDRFSAERLKGVDSTLKIQPAELGDSAVYLCASSLDSSGTEQYFGPGTRLTVT.

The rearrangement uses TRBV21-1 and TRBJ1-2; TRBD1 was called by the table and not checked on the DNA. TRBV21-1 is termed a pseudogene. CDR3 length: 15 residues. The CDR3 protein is CASNGPGQMQYGYTF. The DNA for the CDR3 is TGTGCCAGCAACGGACCGGGACAGATGCAATATGGCTACACCTTC.

CDR3 bases: TGTGCCAGCAGCTCACAGGGGGGTTACACTGAAGCTTTCTTT. Protein product: CASSSQGGYTEAFF. The chain recombines TRBV7-2 with TRBJ1-1; TRBD1 matches 8 bases. Germline assignment: CDR1 SGHTA and CDR2 FQGNSA. J was trimmed by 3 bases and V by 4 bases; bases with no gene match: 4. CDR3 length: 14 amino acids.

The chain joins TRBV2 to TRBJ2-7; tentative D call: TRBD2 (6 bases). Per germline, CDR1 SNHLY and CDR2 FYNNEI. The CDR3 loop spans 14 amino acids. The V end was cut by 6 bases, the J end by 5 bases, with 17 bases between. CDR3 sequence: CASRRSGWRDEQYF. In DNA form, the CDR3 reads TGTGCCAGCAGGCGGTCGGGGTGGAGGGACGAGCAGTACTTC.

The DNA for the CDR3 is TGTGCCAGCAGTCAGAGCGGGTCGTACAATGAGCAGTTCTTC. Encoded protein: CASSQSGSYNEQFF. The J gene is TRBJ2-1, the V gene TRBV6-5; D might be TRBD2 (6 bases). This CDR3 contains 14 residues. Germline V gives CDR1 MNHEY, CDR2 SVGAGI. V lost 5 bases, J lost 4 bases, and 12 bases lay in between.

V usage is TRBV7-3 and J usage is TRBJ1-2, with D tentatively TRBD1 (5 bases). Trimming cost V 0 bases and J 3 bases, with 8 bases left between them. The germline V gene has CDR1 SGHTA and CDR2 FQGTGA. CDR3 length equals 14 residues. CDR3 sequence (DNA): TGTGCCAGCAGCTTAACTTCGGGGGACTATGGCTACACCTTC. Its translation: CASSLTSGDYGYTF.

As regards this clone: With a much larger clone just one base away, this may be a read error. The CDR3: CASSYSSTDTQYF. DNA for the CDR3: TGTGCCAGCAGTTACTCTAGCACAGATACGCAGTATTTT. The V gene is TRBV27, the J gene TRBJ2-3; D is undetermined. Germline V lookup: CDR1 MNHEY, CDR2 SMNVEV (reference sequence). Trimming removed 4 bases at V and 0 bases at J, with 5 bases between. CDR3 length: 13 amino acids.

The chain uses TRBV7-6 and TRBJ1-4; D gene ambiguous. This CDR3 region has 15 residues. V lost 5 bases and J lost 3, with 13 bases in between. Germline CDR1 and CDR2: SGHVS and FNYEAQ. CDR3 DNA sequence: TGTGCCAGCAGCCTTAGCGGGCAGGCTAATGAAAAACTGTTTTTT. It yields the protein CASSLSGQANEKLFF.

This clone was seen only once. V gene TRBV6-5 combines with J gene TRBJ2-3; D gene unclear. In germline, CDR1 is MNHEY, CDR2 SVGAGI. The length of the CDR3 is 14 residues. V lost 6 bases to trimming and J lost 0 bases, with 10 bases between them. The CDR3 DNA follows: TGTGCCAGCAGGACGGACGCTAGCACAGATACGCAGTATTTT. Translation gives CASRTDASTDTQYF.